This is a list of T cell receptor beta chains from one sample in a study of regulatory T cells in long-lasting Graves disease. MiXCR was run by TCRdb on the multiplex PCR reads, yielding one entry per CDR3 protein. The repertoire holds around 400,000 distinct CDR3 sequences, with about 21% as singletons. Sequencing used peripheral blood mononuclear cells (PBMCs), obtained when the disease was refractory, from a patient treated with antithyroid drugs. These receptors were collected from a female donor with Graves disease. Both conserved end residues are part of each CDR3. D genes are given only for firm matches. Size is omitted from some rows. Given values are once, few, many or a class for expanded clones.

d_gene	v_gene	j_gene	abundance	CDR3aa	CDR3nt
TRBD1	TRBV27	TRBJ2-1	NA	CASSSRDRVAEQFF	TGTGCCAGCAGTTCCCGGGACAGGGTGGCGGAGCAGTTCTTC
NA	TRBV10-3	TRBJ1-1	many	CAIRPHWDSTEAPEAFF	TGTGCCATCAGACCCCATTGGGATTCGACTGAAGCACCTGAAGCTTTCTTT
NA	TRBV20-1	TRBJ2-7	many	CSARVGAAYEQYF	TGCAGTGCTAGAGTCGGGGCCGCCTACGAGCAGTACTTC
NA	TRBV5-5	TRBJ2-1	few	CASTPNGAPGHEQFF	TGTGCCAGCACTCCGAACGGGGCGCCTGGCCATGAGCAGTTCTTC
NA	TRBV2	TRBJ1-3	many	CASSEALLRSSGNTIYF	TGTGCCAGCAGTGAAGCGCTATTGCGGTCCTCTGGAAACACCATATATTTT
TRBD2	TRBV12-3/TRBV12-4	TRBJ2-7	many	CASSSGGGASYEQYF	TGTGCCAGCAGTTCGGGGGGAGGGGCGTCCTACGAGCAGTACTTC
TRBD2	TRBV2	TRBJ2-3	few	CASSERLAGTDTQYF	TGTGCCAGCAGTGAAAGGCTAGCGGGTACAGATACGCAGTATTTT
NA	TRBV28	TRBJ2-7	many	CASSLRAMGSGDEQYF	TGTGCCAGCAGTTTACGGGCCATGGGCAGTGGGGACGAGCAGTACTTC
NA	TRBV15	TRBJ2-7	many	CATSRDSRITYEQYF	TGTGCCACCAGCAGAGATTCCAGGATTACTTACGAGCAGTACTTC
TRBD1	TRBV15	TRBJ2-7	NA	CATSRAQGEYEQYF	TGTGCCACCAGCAGAGCCCAGGGGGAGTACGAGCAGTACTTC
NA	TRBV20-1	TRBJ2-7	NA	CSARGPAELTYEQYF	TGCAGTGCTAGAGGCCCAGCGGAATTAACCTACGAGCAGTACTTC
TRBD1	TRBV11-2	TRBJ2-3	NA	CASSSDRGRTDTQYF	TGTGCCAGCAGTTCGGACAGGGGGCGGACAGATACGCAGTATTTT
NA	TRBV3-1	TRBJ1-6	many	CASSQDYDNSPLHF	TGTGCCAGCAGCCAAGACTATGATAATTCACCCCTCCACTTT
TRBD2	TRBV28	TRBJ2-3	NA	CASSIGGRALADTQYF	TGTGCCAGCAGTATCGGCGGGAGGGCCCTCGCAGATACGCAGTATTTT
NA	TRBV4-1	TRBJ2-5	NA	CASSPRPLEIQETQYF	TGCGCCAGCAGCCCCCGCCCACTAGAAATTCAAGAGACCCAGTACTTC
NA	TRBV18	TRBJ2-1	few	CASSPRSAEEQFF	TGTGCCAGCTCACCAAGGTCCGCCGAGGAGCAGTTCTTC
NA	TRBV27	TRBJ2-1	NA	CASSPNYNEQFF	TGTGCCAGCAGTCCTAACTACAATGAGCAGTTCTTC
NA	TRBV28	TRBJ1-6	many	CASLRQRNSPLHF	TGTGCCAGCCTCCGGCAGAGGAATTCACCCCTCCACTTT
TRBD1	TRBV25-1	TRBJ2-7	many	CASSVGTGEYEQYF	TGTGCCAGCAGTGTAGGGACAGGGGAGTACGAGCAGTACTTC
TRBD1	TRBV20-1	TRBJ2-7	NA	CSARGQGASTYEQYF	TGCAGTGCTAGAGGGCAGGGGGCGTCGACCTACGAGCAGTACTTC
NA	TRBV3-1	TRBJ1-2	many	CASSQGPIGYTF	TGTGCCAGCAGCCAAGGGCCGATCGGCTACACCTTC
NA	TRBV6-1	TRBJ1-6	many	CASSEVWGLISPLHF	TGTGCCAGCAGTGAAGTCTGGGGCCTAATTTCACCCCTCCACTTT
TRBD2	TRBV27	TRBJ2-2	NA	CASSPLAGGPTGELFF	TGTGCCAGCAGTCCACTAGCGGGAGGGCCTACCGGGGAGCTGTTTTTT
NA	TRBV19	TRBJ1-5	few	CATHDNFNQPQHF	TGTGCCACCCACGATAATTTCAATCAGCCCCAGCATTTT
NA	TRBV19	TRBJ2-7	NA	CASSEGNHINEQYF	TGTGCCAGTAGTGAGGGGAACCACATCAATGAGCAGTACTTC
NA	TRBV20-1	TRBJ1-2	few	CSALLRQENYGYTF	TGCAGTGCCCTATTGAGGCAGGAGAACTATGGCTACACCTTC
NA	TRBV2	TRBJ2-3	NA	CASYRNIGDTQYF	TGTGCCAGCTACAGAAACATTGGGGATACGCAGTATTTT
NA	TRBV28	TRBJ1-4	many	CASREGVTNEKLFF	TGTGCCAGCAGAGAGGGGGTAACTAATGAAAAACTGTTTTTT
TRBD2	TRBV28	TRBJ2-7	many	CASLSLAGGFYEQYF	TGTGCCAGCCTGTCGTTAGCGGGAGGATTCTACGAGCAGTACTTC
TRBD2	TRBV2	TRBJ2-7	NA	CASKGVAGDHEQYF	TGTGCCAGCAAAGGGGTGGCGGGAGACCACGAGCAGTACTTC
NA	TRBV12-5	TRBJ2-2	NA	CASGLVVGGDTGELFF	TGTGCTAGTGGTTTGGTAGTGGGGGGCGACACCGGGGAGCTGTTTTTT
NA	TRBV28	TRBJ2-7	many	CASSLARDWGLEQYF	TGTGCCAGCAGTTTAGCCCGGGACTGGGGCTTGGAGCAGTACTTC
NA	TRBV7-6	TRBJ1-2	few	CASSPHGYGYTF	TGTGCCAGCAGCCCTCACGGCTATGGCTACACCTTC
TRBD1	TRBV6-1	TRBJ2-7	many	CASTPGQWAYEQYF	TGTGCCAGCACCCCGGGACAGTGGGCCTACGAGCAGTACTTC
NA	TRBV7-8	TRBJ1-5	many	CASRGPIGQPQHF	TGTGCCAGCCGCGGGCCAATCGGCCAGCCCCAGCATTTT
NA	TRBV12-3/TRBV12-4	TRBJ2-5	many	CASSFLDAGATQYF	TGTGCCAGCAGTTTTTTAGACGCGGGGGCGACCCAGTACTTC
NA	TRBV3-1	TRBJ2-7	NA	CASSQDPTGRSYEQYF	TGTGCCAGCAGCCAAGACCCGACAGGAAGGTCGTACGAGCAGTACTTC
NA	TRBV19	TRBJ1-5	few	CASSLQWGYQPQHF	TGTGCCAGCAGTCTACAGTGGGGTTATCAGCCCCAGCATTTT
NA	TRBV2	TRBJ2-1	NA	CASSRDPDEQFF	TGTGCCAGCAGTCGCGACCCCGATGAGCAGTTCTTC
NA	TRBV6-2/TRBV6-3	TRBJ2-7	many	CASSPLNVNEQYF	TGTGCCAGCAGCCCATTAAACGTCAACGAGCAGTACTTC
NA	TRBV7-8	TRBJ1-5	NA	CASSLEGYQPQHF	TGTGCCAGCAGCTTAGAGGGCTATCAGCCCCAGCATTTT
NA	TRBV7-8	TRBJ2-5	many	CASSNYLSVVSETQYF	TGTGCCAGCAGTAACTACTTGAGCGTCGTCAGTGAGACCCAGTACTTC
NA	TRBV2	TRBJ1-2	many	CASSEKGAPYYGYTF	TGTGCCAGCAGTGAAAAAGGGGCTCCTTACTATGGCTACACCTTC
TRBD2	TRBV3-1	TRBJ2-7	few	CASSQKAGDIYEQYF	TGTGCCAGCAGCCAAAAAGCGGGAGACATCTACGAGCAGTACTTC
NA	TRBV28	TRBJ2-5	many	CASSPRGAETQYF	TGTGCCAGCAGTCCTCGGGGGGCAGAGACCCAGTACTTC
NA	TRBV20-1	TRBJ2-2	few	CSVPRGLQTGELFF	TGCAGTGTCCCCCGGGGGCTACAAACCGGGGAGCTGTTTTTT
NA	TRBV30	TRBJ2-5	many	CAWSGSGVRETQYF	TGTGCCTGGAGTGGCTCGGGGGTAAGGGAGACCCAGTACTTC
NA	TRBV20-1	TRBJ1-4	many	CSAPDGGSEKLFF	TGCAGTGCTCCGGACGGGGGTAGTGAAAAACTGTTTTTT
NA	TRBV6-2/TRBV6-3	TRBJ1-1	few	CASIIQGRGEAFF	TGTGCCAGCATTATACAGGGAAGGGGTGAAGCTTTCTTT
TRBD1	TRBV30	TRBJ2-7	many	CAWITGAPNYEQYF	TGTGCCTGGATCACAGGGGCCCCCAACTACGAGCAGTACTTC
NA	TRBV2	TRBJ1-3	NA	CASSARSLGNTIYF	TGTGCCAGCAGCGCACGTTCCCTTGGAAACACCATATATTTT
NA	TRBV7-9	TRBJ2-2	NA	CASSPRTVSAGELFF	TGTGCCAGCAGCCCTCGGACAGTTAGCGCCGGGGAGCTGTTTTTT
NA	TRBV11-1	TRBJ2-5	NA	CASSLTPQTRLETQYF	TGTGCCAGCAGCTTAACGCCCCAAACTAGGTTGGAGACCCAGTACTTC
TRBD1	TRBV6-2/TRBV6-3	TRBJ2-2	many	CASSAPGQGAVELFF	TGTGCCAGCAGCGCGCCGGGACAGGGGGCAGTGGAGCTGTTTTTT
NA	TRBV20-1	TRBJ1-1	few	CSATGRVTEAFF	TGCAGTGCTACGGGCAGGGTCACTGAAGCTTTCTTT
NA	TRBV4-1	TRBJ1-1	few	CASSGAGGVSEAFF	TGCGCCAGCAGCGGGGCAGGAGGGGTCTCTGAAGCTTTCTTT
NA	TRBV4-1	TRBJ2-2	NA	CASTTHGAGTGELFF	TGCGCCAGCACCACCCACGGAGCGGGCACCGGGGAGCTGTTTTTT